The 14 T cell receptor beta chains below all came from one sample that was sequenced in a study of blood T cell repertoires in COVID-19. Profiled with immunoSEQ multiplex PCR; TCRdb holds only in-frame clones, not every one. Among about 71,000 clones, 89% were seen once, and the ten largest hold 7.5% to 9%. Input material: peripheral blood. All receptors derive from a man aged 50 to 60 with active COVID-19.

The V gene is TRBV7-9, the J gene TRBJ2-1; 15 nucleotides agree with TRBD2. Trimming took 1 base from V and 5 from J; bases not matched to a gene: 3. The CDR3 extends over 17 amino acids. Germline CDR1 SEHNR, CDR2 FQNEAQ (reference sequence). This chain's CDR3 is CASSLGGTSGGHNEQFF. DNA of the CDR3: TGTGCCAGCAGCTTAGGAGGGACTAGCGGGGGGCACAATGAGCAGTTCTTC.

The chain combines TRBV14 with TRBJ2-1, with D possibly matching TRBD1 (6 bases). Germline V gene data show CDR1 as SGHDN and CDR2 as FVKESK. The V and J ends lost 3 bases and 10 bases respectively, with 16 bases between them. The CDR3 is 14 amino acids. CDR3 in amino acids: CASSHRVYTGEQFF. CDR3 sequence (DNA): TGTGCCAGCAGCCACCGGGTATACACAGGGGAGCAGTTCTTC.

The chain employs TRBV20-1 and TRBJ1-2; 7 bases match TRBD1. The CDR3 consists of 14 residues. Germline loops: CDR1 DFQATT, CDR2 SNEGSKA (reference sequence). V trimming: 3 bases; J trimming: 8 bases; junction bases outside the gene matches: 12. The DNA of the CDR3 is TGCAGTGCTAGTGCGGGACAGCTTTGGCGGGGCTACACCTTC. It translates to CSASAGQLWRGYTF.

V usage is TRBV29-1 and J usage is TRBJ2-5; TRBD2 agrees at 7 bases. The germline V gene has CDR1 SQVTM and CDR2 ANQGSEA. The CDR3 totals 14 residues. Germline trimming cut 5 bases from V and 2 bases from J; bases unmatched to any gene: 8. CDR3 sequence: CSVFGDYLQETQYF. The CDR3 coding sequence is TGCAGCGTTTTCGGGGACTACTTACAAGAGACCCAGTACTTC.

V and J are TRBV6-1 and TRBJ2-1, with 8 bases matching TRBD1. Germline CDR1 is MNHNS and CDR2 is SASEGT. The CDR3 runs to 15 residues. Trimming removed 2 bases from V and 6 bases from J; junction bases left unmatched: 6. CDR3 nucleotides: TGTGCCAGCAGTGAACAGTGGACAGGGACCAATGAGCAGTTCTTC. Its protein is CASSEQWTGTNEQFF.

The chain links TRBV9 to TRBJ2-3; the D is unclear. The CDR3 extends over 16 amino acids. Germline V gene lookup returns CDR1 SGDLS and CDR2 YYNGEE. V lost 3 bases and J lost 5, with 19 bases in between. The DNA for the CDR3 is TGTGCCAGCAGCGCCGGCGAAGGTCTACCGGGAGATACGCAGTATTTT. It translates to CASSAGEGLPGDTQYF.

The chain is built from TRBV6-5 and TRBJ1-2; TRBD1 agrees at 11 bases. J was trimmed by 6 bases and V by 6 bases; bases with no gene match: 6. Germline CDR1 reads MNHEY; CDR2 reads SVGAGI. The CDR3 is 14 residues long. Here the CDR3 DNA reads TGTGCCAGCAGCACAGGACAGGGGGCGCATGGCTACACCTTC. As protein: CASSTGQGAHGYTF.

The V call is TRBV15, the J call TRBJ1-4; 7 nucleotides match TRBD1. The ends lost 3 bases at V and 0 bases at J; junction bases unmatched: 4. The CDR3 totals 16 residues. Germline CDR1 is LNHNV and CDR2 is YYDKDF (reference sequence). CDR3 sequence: CATSSGTETTNEKLFF. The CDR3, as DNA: TGTGCCACCAGCAGCGGGACAGAAACAACTAATGAAAAACTGTTTTTT.

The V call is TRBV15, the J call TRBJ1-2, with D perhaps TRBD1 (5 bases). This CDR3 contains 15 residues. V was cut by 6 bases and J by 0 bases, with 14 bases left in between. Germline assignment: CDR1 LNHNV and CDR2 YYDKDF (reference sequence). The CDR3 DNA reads TGTGCCACCAGAAAAGTCGGGGGAACTAACTATGGCTACACCTTC. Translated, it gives CATRKVGGTNYGYTF. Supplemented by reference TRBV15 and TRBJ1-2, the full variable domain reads DAMVIQNPRYQVTQFGKPVTLSCSQTLNHNVMYWYQQKSSQAPKLLFHYYDKDFNNEADTPDNFQSRRPNTSFCFLDIRSPGLGDTAMYLCATRKVGGTNYGYTFGSGTRLTVV.

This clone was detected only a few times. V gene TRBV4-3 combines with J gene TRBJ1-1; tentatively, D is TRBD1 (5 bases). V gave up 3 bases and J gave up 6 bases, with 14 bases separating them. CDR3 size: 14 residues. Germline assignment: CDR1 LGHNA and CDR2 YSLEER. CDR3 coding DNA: TGCGCCAGCAGCCATCAGACACGGGGGTCTGAAGCTTTCTTT. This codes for CASSHQTRGSEAFF.

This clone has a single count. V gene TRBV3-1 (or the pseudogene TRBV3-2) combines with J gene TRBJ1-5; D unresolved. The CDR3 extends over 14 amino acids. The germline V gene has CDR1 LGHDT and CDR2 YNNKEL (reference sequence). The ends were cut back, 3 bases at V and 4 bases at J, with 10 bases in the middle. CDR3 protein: CASSHSGENQPQHF. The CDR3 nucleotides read TGTGCCAGCAGCCATTCCGGGGAGAATCAGCCCCAGCATTTT.

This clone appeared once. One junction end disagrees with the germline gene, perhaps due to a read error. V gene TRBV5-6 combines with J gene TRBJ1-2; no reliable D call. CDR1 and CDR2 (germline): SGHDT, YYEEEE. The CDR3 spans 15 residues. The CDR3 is CASSLVGRANYGYTF. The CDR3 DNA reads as TGTGCCAGCAGCTTGGTCGGGAGGGCTAATTATGGCTACACCTTC.

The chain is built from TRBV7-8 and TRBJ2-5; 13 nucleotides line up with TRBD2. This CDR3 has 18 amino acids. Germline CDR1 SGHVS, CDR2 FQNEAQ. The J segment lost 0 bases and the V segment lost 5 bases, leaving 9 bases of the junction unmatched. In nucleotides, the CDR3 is TGTGCCAGCAGCACCTGGACTAGCGGGGGAATATACCAAGAGACCCAGTACTTC. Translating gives CASSTWTSGGIYQETQYF.

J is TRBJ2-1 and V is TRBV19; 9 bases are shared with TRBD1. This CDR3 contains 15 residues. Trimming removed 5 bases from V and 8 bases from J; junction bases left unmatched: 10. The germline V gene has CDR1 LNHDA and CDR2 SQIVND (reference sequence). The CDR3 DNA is TGTGCCAGTAGTCCGACCGGGACAGGGTTTCATGAGCAGTTCTTC. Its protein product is CASSPTGTGFHEQFF.